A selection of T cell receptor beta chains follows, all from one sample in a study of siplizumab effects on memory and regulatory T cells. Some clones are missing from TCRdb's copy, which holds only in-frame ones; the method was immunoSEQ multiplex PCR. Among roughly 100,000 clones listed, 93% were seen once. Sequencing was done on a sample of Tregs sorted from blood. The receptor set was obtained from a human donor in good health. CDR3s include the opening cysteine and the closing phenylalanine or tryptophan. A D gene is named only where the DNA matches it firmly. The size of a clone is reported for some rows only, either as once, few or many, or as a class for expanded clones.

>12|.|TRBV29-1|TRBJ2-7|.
CSVEGRSYEQYF
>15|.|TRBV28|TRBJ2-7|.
CASSVSRGHRYEQYF
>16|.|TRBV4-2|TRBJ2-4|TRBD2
CASSQDTERGRNIQYF
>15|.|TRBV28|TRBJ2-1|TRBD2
CASSLWASGSDEQFF
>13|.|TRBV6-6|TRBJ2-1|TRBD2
CASRLAGGNEQFF
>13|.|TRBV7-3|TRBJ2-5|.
CASSLMAYETQYF
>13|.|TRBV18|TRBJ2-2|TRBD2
CASRTRGTGELFF
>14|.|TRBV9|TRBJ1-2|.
CASSGSTGDYGYTF
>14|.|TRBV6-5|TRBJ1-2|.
CASSYTRANYGYTF
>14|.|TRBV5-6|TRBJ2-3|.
CASSLASHSDTQYF
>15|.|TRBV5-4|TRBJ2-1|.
CASSFGVSSYNEQFF
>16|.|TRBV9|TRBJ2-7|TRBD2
CASSVGVGGRGYEQYF
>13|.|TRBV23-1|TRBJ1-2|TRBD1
CASSPTGAYGYTF
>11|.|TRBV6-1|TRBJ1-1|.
CASSETGTASF
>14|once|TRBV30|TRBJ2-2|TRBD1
CAWTGQGVSGELFF
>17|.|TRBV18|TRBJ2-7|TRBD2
CASSPPPGLAVRYEQYF
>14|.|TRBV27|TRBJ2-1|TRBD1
CASSRDRIYNEQFF
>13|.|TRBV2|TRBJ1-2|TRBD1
CASRGQGVYGYTF
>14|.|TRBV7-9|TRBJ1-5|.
CASSIGTTGQPQHF
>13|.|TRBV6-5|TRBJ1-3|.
CASRLSSGNTIYF
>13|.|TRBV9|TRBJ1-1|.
CASSVSLATEAFF
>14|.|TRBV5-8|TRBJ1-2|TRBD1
CASSKITGGVGYTF
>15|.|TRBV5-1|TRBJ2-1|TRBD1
CASSYSGTGTNEQFF
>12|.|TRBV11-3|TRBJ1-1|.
CASSLVRTEAFF
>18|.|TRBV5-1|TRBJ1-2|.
CASSFGPPSGTPSYGYTF